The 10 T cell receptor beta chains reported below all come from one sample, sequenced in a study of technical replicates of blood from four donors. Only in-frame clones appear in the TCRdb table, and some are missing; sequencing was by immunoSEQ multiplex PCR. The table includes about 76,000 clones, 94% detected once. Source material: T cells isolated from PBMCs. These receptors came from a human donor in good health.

CDR3 protein: CASSRSSGTSVSGELFF. The DNA for the CDR3 is TGCGCCAGCAGCCGGAGTAGTGGGACTAGCGTTTCCGGGGAGCTGTTTTTT. The chain combines TRBV4-1 with TRBJ2-2; TRBD2 agrees at 10 bases. V shed 4 bases and J 6 bases; nucleotides not matched to a gene: 11. Per the germline V gene, CDR1 is MGHRA and CDR2 is YSYEKL. The CDR3 contains 17 residues.

Here the CDR3 reads CAISESVNTEAFF. The CDR3 DNA reads as TGTGCCATCAGTGAGTCCGTGAACACTGAAGCTTTCTTT. This sequence joins TRBV10-3 and TRBJ1-1; D is unclear. Germline V gene sequence: CDR1 ENHRY, CDR2 SYGVKD. Trimming took 0 bases from V and 0 from J, leaving 2 bases between them. The CDR3 has 13 residues.

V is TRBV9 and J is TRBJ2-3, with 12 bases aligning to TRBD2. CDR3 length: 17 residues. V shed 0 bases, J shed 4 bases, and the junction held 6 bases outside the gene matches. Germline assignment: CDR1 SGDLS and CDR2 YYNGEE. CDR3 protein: CASSVEVTSGRPDTQYF. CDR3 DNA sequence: TGTGCCAGCAGCGTAGAAGTTACTAGCGGGAGGCCAGATACGCAGTATTTT.

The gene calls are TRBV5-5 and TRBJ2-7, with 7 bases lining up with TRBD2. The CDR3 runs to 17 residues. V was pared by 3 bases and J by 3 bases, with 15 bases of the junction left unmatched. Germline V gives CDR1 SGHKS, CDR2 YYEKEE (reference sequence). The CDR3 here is CASSSGGLGVKNYEQYF. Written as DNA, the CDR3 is TGTGCCAGCAGCTCTGGAGGACTAGGGGTTAAAAACTACGAGCAGTACTTC.

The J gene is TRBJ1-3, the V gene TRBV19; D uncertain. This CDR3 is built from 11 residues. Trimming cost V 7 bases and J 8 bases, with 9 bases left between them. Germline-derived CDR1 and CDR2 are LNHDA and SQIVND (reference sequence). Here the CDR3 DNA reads TGTGCCAGTATGGAGGTGGACACCATATATTTT. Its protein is CASMEVDTIYF.

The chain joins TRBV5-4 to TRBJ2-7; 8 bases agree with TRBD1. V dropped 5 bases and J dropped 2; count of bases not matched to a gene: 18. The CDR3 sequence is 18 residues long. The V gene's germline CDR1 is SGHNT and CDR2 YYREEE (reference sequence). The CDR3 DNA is TGTGCCAGCAGGCCCGGTGGGACAGGACGGGCGACTACCTACGAGCAGTACTTC. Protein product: CASRPGGTGRATTYEQYF. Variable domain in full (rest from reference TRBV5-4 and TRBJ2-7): ETGVTQSPTHLIKTRGQQVTLRCSSQSGHNTVSWYQQALGQGPQFIFQYYREEENGRGNFPPRFSGLQFPNYSSELNVNALELDDSALYLCASRPGGTGRATTYEQYFGPGTRLTVT.

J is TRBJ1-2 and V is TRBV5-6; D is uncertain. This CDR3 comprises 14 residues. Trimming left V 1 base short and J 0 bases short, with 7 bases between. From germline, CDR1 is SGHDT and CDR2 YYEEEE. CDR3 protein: CASSLLGANYGYTF. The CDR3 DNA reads TGTGCCAGCAGCTTGCTAGGAGCTAACTATGGCTACACCTTC.

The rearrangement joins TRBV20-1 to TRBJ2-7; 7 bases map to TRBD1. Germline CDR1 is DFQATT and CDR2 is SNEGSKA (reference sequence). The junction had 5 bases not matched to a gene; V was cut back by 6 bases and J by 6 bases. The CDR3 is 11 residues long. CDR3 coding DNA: TGCAGTGCCACAGGGGTTGGCGAGCAGTACTTC. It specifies CSATGVGEQYF.

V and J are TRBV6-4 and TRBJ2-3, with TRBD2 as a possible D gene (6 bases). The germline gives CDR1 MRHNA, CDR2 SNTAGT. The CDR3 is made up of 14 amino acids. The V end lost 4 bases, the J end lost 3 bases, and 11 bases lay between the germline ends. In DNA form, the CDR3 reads TGTGCCAGCAGTGCGGGAGCAGATACAGATACGCAGTATTTT. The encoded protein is CASSAGADTDTQYF.

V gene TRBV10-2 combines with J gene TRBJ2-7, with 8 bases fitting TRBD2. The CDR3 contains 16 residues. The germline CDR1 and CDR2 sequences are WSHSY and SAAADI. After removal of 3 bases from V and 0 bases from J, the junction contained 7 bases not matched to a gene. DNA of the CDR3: TGCGCCAGCAGTGATTTTATTAGCGGGGTCTCCTACGAGCAGTACTTC. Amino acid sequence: CASSDFISGVSYEQYF.